What follows are 32 T cell receptor beta chains derived from one specimen sequenced in a study of regulatory T cells in long-lasting Graves disease. Construction of TCR beta libraries relied on iRepertoire HTBI primers and on Arm-PCR targeting CDR3 regions. TCRdb re-analysed the multiplex PCR reads in MiXCR, keeping a single row per CDR3 protein. The sample has 350,000 to 500,000 distinct CDR3 sequences, roughly a fifth seen once. This sample's time point: persistent/refractory GD, antithyroid drugs over 5 years with positive TRAb. Making the TCR library involved RNA that had been extracted from PBMCs. Sequenced here: peripheral blood mononuclear cells (PBMCs), sampled when the disease was refractory, from a patient treated with antithyroid drugs. The receptors come from a female donor with Graves disease.

Worth noting for this clonotype: With a much larger clone just one base away, this may be a read error. The chain combines TRBV27 with TRBJ2-7, with D possibly TRBD1 on 5 matching bases. The CDR3 runs to 14 residues. The V gene's germline CDR1 is MNHEY and CDR2 SMNVEV (reference sequence). DNA of the CDR3: TGTGCCGGCAGTCCACAGGCGAACTCCTACGAGCAGTACTTC. Residues: CAGSPQANSYEQYF.

This clonotype has ten or more counts. V gene TRBV27 combines with J gene TRBJ2-7; D is unresolved. The V end was cut by 4 bases, the J end by 2 bases, with 9 bases between. The CDR3 length is 13 residues. Germline CDR1 and CDR2: MNHEY and SMNVEV (reference sequence). The CDR3: CASSYGIAYEQYF. The CDR3, as DNA: TGTGCCAGCAGTTACGGTATTGCCTACGAGCAGTACTTC.

The V call is TRBV5-1, the J call TRBJ2-1, with a weak D call TRBD2 (7 bases). This CDR3 contains 14 residues. V was pared by 4 bases and J by 4 bases, with 12 bases between. The V gene's germline CDR1 is SGHRS and CDR2 YFSETQ. The DNA of the CDR3 is TGCGCCAGCAGCACCGGGGGGCCTTACAATGAGCAGTTCTTC. Amino acids: CASSTGGPYNEQFF.

This clonotype appeared many times. The rearrangement links TRBV30 to TRBJ2-5, with a possible D match to TRBD1 (6 bases). This CDR3 region has 13 residues. Deletions cut 2 bases from V and 6 bases from J, with 13 bases between. CDR1 GTSNPN and CDR2 SVGIG come from the germline V gene (reference sequence). The CDR3 protein is CAWSLTGLKTQYF. The CDR3 DNA follows: TGTGCCTGGAGTCTAACAGGGTTGAAGACCCAGTACTTC. The variable domain in full, completed from reference TRBV30 and TRBJ2-5, reads SQTIHQWPATLVQPVGSPLSLECTVEGTSNPNLYWYRQAAGRGLQLLFYSVGIGQISSEVPQNLSASRPQDRQFILSSKKLLLSDSGFYLCAWSLTGLKTQYFGPGTRLLVL.

The V and J genes are TRBV5-1 and TRBJ2-7; D unclear. The CDR3 is 9 residues long. The V and J ends lost 4 bases and 5 bases respectively, with 1 base between them. The germline V gene has CDR1 SGHRS and CDR2 YFSETQ. CDR3 DNA sequence: TGCGCCAGCAGCCACGAGCAGTACTTC. Its protein product is CASSHEQYF.

The CDR3 DNA reads as TGTGCCAGCAGTTTATCGGGACAGACTCAAGAGACCCAGTACTTC. It is translated as CASSLSGQTQETQYF. The chain couples TRBV28 to TRBJ2-5; 7 bases agree with TRBD1. With 1 base clipped from V and 2 bases from J, the junction kept 4 bases outside the gene matches. The CDR3 runs to 15 residues. Germline loops: CDR1 MDHEN, CDR2 SYDVKM.

This clonotype was detected only a few times. The chain couples TRBV25-1 to TRBJ2-5, with 7 bases lining up with TRBD2. CDR3 length: 16 amino acids. V shed 6 bases and J 4 bases; nucleotides not matched to a gene: 14. Looked up from germline, CDR1 is MGHDK and CDR2 is SYGVNS. CDR3 protein: CASSLPRGGSGETQYF. CDR3 coding DNA: TGTGCCAGCAGCCTACCTCGGGGCGGGAGTGGAGAGACCCAGTACTTC.

This clonotype came up a few times. This chain links TRBV19 with TRBJ2-7, with D unresolved. V shed 3 bases and J shed 0 bases, with 9 bases lying between them. CDR1 LNHDA and CDR2 SQIVND come from the germline V gene (reference sequence). CDR3 length equals 14 residues. CDR3 protein: CASSMGGISYEQYF. The CDR3 bases are TGTGCCAGTAGTATGGGCGGAATCTCCTACGAGCAGTACTTC.

The chain uses TRBV4-2 and TRBJ1-2; possible D gene TRBD1, 5 bases. The CDR3 extends over 13 amino acids. Germline assignment: CDR1 LGHNA and CDR2 YNFKEQ. V lost 3 bases, J lost 8 bases, and 13 bases lay in between. CDR3 bases: TGTGCCAGCAGCCAGCGGGACGGGAGGGGCTACACCTTC. Its protein is CASSQRDGRGYTF.

DNA for the CDR3: TGTGCCAGCTCCGTCTACGACGAGCAGTACTTC. It yields the protein CASSVYDEQYF. The V call is TRBV18, the J call TRBJ2-7; D gene unclear. The CDR3 is 11 residues long. Germline CDR1 reads KGHSH; CDR2 reads LQKENI. V shed 6 bases and J shed 5 bases, with 8 bases lying between them.

As regards this clonotype: A much more abundant neighbour one base away suggests this may be a read error. The CDR3, as DNA: TGTGCCATCAGTGAGTCGGGAAACACCGGGGAGCCGTTTTTT. Its protein product is CAISESGNTGEPFF. The chain combines TRBV10-3 with TRBJ2-2; D possibly corresponds to TRBD2 (5 bases). Germline CDR1 reads ENHRY; CDR2 reads SYGVKD. This CDR3 has 14 residues.

The table lists this clonotype with many counts. The rearrangement links TRBV28 to TRBJ2-7; 7 bases match TRBD1. After removal of 6 bases from V and 2 bases from J, the junction contained 7 bases not matched to a gene. Germline-derived CDR1 and CDR2 are MDHEN and SYDVKM. The CDR3 has 14 residues. The CDR3 coding sequence is TGTGCCAGCAGACATGATGGACAGGCCTACGAGCAGTACTTC. This translates into CASRHDGQAYEQYF.

This clonotype was found many times. This rearrangement joins TRBV10-1 to TRBJ2-7; TRBD1 or TRBD2 may be the D gene (6 bases each). The CDR3 consists of 16 residues. Germline loops: CDR1 WNHNN, CDR2 SYGVQD (reference sequence). Trimming shortened V by 2 bases and J by 2 bases, and 16 bases separated the two germline ends. CDR3 sequence reads: CASSENREDLAYEQYF. CDR3 coding DNA: TGCGCCAGCAGTGAGAACAGGGAGGACCTCGCCTACGAGCAGTACTTC.

The rearrangement joins TRBV4-1 to TRBJ1-4, with D hard to call. Germline V gene data show CDR1 as MGHRA and CDR2 as YSYEKL. Trimming shortened V by 4 bases and J by 0 bases, and 12 bases separated the two germline ends. The length of the CDR3 is 16 residues. CDR3 bases: TGCGCCAGCAGCCTACAGTTAGTTGCAACTAATGAAAAACTGTTTTTT. Protein: CASSLQLVATNEKLFF.

J is TRBJ1-1 and V is TRBV20-1; possibly TRBD1 for D (6 bases). Looked up from germline, CDR1 is DFQATT and CDR2 is SNEGSKA (reference sequence). The CDR3 is made up of 14 amino acids. The V gene lost 1 base and the J gene lost 6 bases, with 15 bases spanning the gap. This CDR3 is CSARVGGRDAEAFF. The CDR3 DNA follows: TGCAGTGCTAGAGTAGGGGGGAGAGACGCTGAAGCTTTCTTT.

Turning to this clonotype: The final CDR3 position lacks the conserved phenylalanine or tryptophan, pointing to a likely read error. The CDR3 DNA reads as TGTGCCAGCAGCAGATACGGGACTAGCGGATCCTACGAGCAGTACTCC. It is translated as CASSRYGTSGSYEQYS. This chain connects TRBV9 to TRBJ2-7, with 11 bases matching TRBD2. Trimming took 4 bases from V and 1 from J; bases not matched to a gene: 7. This CDR3 has 16 residues. Germline CDR1 SGDLS, CDR2 YYNGEE.

This clonotype has ten or more counts. This chain uses TRBV27 with TRBJ1-2; the D gene is possibly TRBD1 (6 bases). Trimming left V 6 bases short and J 4 bases short, with 12 bases between. The CDR3 runs to 13 residues. Germline assignment: CDR1 MNHEY and CDR2 SMNVEV (reference sequence). The CDR3 DNA sequence: TGTGCCAGCAGCTCCGGGGGGGCCTATGGCTACACCTTC. Translating gives CASSSGGAYGYTF.

The CDR3 spells CASSRGGAGTEAFF. DNA for the CDR3: TGTGCCAGCAGCAGGGGGGGGGCAGGGACTGAAGCTTTCTTT. This sequence joins TRBV6-1 and TRBJ1-1; 7 bases agree with TRBD1. In germline, CDR1 is MNHNS, CDR2 SASEGT. CDR3 length: 14 residues. The ends lost 6 bases at V and 5 bases at J; junction bases unmatched: 9.

In its sample, this clonotype was seen a few times. This chain links TRBV10-1 with TRBJ2-3, with D hard to call. Per germline, CDR1 WNHNN and CDR2 SYGVQD (reference sequence). The CDR3 is 13 residues long. Trimming stripped 5 bases from V and 2 bases from J, with 8 bases between. CDR3: CASSTALTDTQYF. In nucleotides, the CDR3 is TGCGCCAGCAGTACAGCCCTCACAGATACGCAGTATTTT.

The sample holds one count of this clonotype. V usage is TRBV4-1 and J usage is TRBJ2-1, with unresolved D. The germline CDR1 and CDR2 sequences are MGHRA and YSYEKL. With 1 base removed from V and 7 bases from J, the gap between germline ends came to 5 bases. The CDR3 extends over 12 amino acids. In DNA form, the CDR3 reads TGCGCCAGCAGCCAAGCGAGGAATGAGCAGTTCTTC. Translated, it gives CASSQARNEQFF.

In the case of this clonotype: A far larger clone is one nucleotide away, so this likely arose from a read error. The genes are TRBV11-3 and TRBJ2-5, with D uncertain. The CDR3 spans 14 residues. Germline V gene sequence: CDR1 SGHNT, CDR2 YENEEA. The CDR3 is CASSLGPPQEAQYF. For the CDR3, the DNA is TGTGCCAGCAGCTTAGGGCCTCCCCAAGAGGCCCAGTACTTC.

The rearrangement joins TRBV7-8 to TRBJ1-6; D is possibly TRBD1 (6 bases). Germline values: CDR1 SGHVS, CDR2 FQNEAQ. The CDR3 contains 14 residues. With 1 base removed from V and 9 bases from J, the gap between germline ends came to 10 bases. The CDR3 sequence: CASSLVQGSSPLHF. CDR3 DNA: TGTGCCAGCAGCTTAGTTCAGGGGAGTTCACCCCTCCACTTT.

This clonotype was observed many times. The V and J genes are TRBV2 and TRBJ2-2; D is ambiguous. This CDR3 spans 13 amino acids. Germline V gene sequence: CDR1 SNHLY, CDR2 FYNNEI. The V and J ends lost 7 bases and 7 bases respectively, with 13 bases between them. CDR3 region: CASTKVLGGELFF. The DNA for the CDR3 is TGTGCCAGCACTAAAGTCTTGGGCGGGGAGCTGTTTTTT.

The V call is TRBV7-3, the J call TRBJ2-3, with 10 bases identical to TRBD1. The CDR3 runs to 15 residues. Trimming cost V 5 bases and J 5 bases; bases outside gene matches: 7. Germline loops: CDR1 SGHTA, CDR2 FQGTGA. The CDR3 sequence: CASSVTGGVQDTQYF. The DNA for the CDR3 is TGTGCCAGCAGCGTGACAGGGGGCGTCCAAGATACGCAGTATTTT.

A word on this clonotype: It may be a read error: a sequence one base away is much more abundant. The missing conserved phenylalanine or tryptophan at the end of this CDR3 makes a read error likely. The rearrangement uses TRBV18 and TRBJ2-7; TRBD2 is a possible D gene (6 bases). The V end was cut by 5 bases, the J end by 6 bases, with 8 bases between. The CDR3 is 11 residues long. Per germline, CDR1 KGHSH and CDR2 LQKENI. Here the CDR3 reads CASSGSGEQYL. DNA of the CDR3: TGTGCCAGCTCAGGTAGCGGCGAGCAGTACCTC.

This rearrangement joins TRBV19 to TRBJ1-1; D gene ambiguous. Trimming took off 2 bases at V and 3 bases at J, with 7 bases between the two ends. The CDR3 is 13 amino acids. Germline V gene sequence: CDR1 LNHDA, CDR2 SQIVND (reference sequence). CDR3 in amino acids: CASSITPYTEAFF. The CDR3 region has the DNA TGTGCCAGTAGTATAACCCCCTACACTGAAGCTTTCTTT.

A few counts support this clonotype. The chain couples TRBV5-1 to TRBJ1-1; the D gene is possibly TRBD1 (6 bases). This CDR3 spans 15 amino acids. Germline CDR1 and CDR2: SGHRS and YFSETQ. V was pared by 0 bases and J by 5 bases, with 14 bases between. The CDR3 loop reads CASSLAGGSYTEAFF. CDR3 bases: TGCGCCAGCAGCTTGGCCGGGGGCTCGTATACTGAAGCTTTCTTT.

As regards this clonotype: A much larger clone lies a single base off, so this may be a read error. The chain couples TRBV11-1 to TRBJ2-7; 9 bases fit TRBD1. The CDR3 has 16 amino acids. The germline V gene encodes CDR1 SGHAT and CDR2 FQDESV (reference sequence). The CDR3 region has the DNA TGTGCCACCAGCTCCTTCCCGGGACAGGGTGCCTACGAGCAGTACTTC. Protein sequence: CATSSFPGQGAYEQYF. Looking up the rest from reference TRBV11-1 and TRBJ2-7 gives the full variable domain: EAEVAQSPRYKITEKSQAVAFWCDPISGHATLYWYRQILGQGPELLVQFQDESVVDDSQLPKDRFSAERLKGVDSTLKIQPAELGDSAMYLCATSSFPGQGAYEQYFGPGTRLTVT.

The genes are TRBV5-1 and TRBJ1-1; D is perhaps TRBD1 (5 bases). From germline, CDR1 is SGHRS and CDR2 YFSETQ. The CDR3 covers 14 residues. Trimming removed 7 bases from V and 8 bases from J, with 21 bases in between. Here the CDR3 reads CASRWDPRGSEAFF. The CDR3 bases are TGCGCCAGCCGTTGGGACCCCCGAGGATCCGAAGCTTTCTTT.

This clonotype has a count of ten or more. The V gene is TRBV6-5, the J gene TRBJ1-3; D is unclear. With 4 bases removed from V and 0 bases from J, the gap between germline ends came to 7 bases. The CDR3 sequence is 14 residues long. CDR1 and CDR2 from the germline V gene are MNHEY and SVGAGI. The CDR3 DNA is TGTGCCAGCAGTTCTTTAAACTCTGGAAACACCATATATTTT. Its protein product is CASSSLNSGNTIYF.

V usage is TRBV28 and J usage is TRBJ2-4; D remains unclear. Trimming removed 6 bases from V and 1 base from J, with 16 bases in between. The CDR3 sequence is 16 residues long. Per the germline V gene, CDR1 is MDHEN and CDR2 is SYDVKM. The CDR3 here is CASRGRHTWAKNIQYF. CDR3 coding DNA: TGTGCCAGCAGAGGACGACATACCTGGGCCAAAAACATTCAGTACTTC. Drawing the rest from reference TRBV28 and TRBJ2-4, the complete variable domain is DVKVTQSSRYLVKRTGEKVFLECVQDMDHENMFWYRQDPGLGLRLIYFSYDVKMKEKGDIPEGYSVSREKKERFSLILESASTNQTSMYLCASRGRHTWAKNIQYFGAGTRLSVL.

This clonotype was found many times. The rearrangement joins TRBV20-1 to TRBJ1-2, with TRBD1 matching 8 bases. The V gene's germline CDR1 is DFQATT and CDR2 SNEGSKA (reference sequence). The CDR3 extends over 13 amino acids. V shed 6 bases and J 3 bases; nucleotides not matched to a gene: 6. The CDR3 region has the DNA TGCAGTGCCGACCAGGGGGCGGACTATGGCTACACCTTC. This gives the protein CSADQGADYGYTF.